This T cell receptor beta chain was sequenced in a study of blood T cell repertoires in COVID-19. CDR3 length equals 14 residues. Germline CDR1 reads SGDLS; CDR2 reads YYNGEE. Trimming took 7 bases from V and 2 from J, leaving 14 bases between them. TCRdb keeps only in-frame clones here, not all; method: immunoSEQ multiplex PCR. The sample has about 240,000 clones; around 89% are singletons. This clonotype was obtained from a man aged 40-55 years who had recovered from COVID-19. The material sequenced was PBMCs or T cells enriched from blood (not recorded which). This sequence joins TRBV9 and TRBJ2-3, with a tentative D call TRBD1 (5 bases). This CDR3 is CASQGVDYTDTQYF. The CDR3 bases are TGTGCCAGCCAAGGGGTAGATTACACAGATACGCAGTATTTT. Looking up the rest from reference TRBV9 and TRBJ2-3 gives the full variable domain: DSGVTQTPKHLITATGQRVTLRCSPRSGDLSVYWYQQSLDQGLQFLIQYYNGEERAKGNILERFSAQQFPDLHSELNLSSLELGDSALYFCASQGVDYTDTQYFGPGTRLTVL.